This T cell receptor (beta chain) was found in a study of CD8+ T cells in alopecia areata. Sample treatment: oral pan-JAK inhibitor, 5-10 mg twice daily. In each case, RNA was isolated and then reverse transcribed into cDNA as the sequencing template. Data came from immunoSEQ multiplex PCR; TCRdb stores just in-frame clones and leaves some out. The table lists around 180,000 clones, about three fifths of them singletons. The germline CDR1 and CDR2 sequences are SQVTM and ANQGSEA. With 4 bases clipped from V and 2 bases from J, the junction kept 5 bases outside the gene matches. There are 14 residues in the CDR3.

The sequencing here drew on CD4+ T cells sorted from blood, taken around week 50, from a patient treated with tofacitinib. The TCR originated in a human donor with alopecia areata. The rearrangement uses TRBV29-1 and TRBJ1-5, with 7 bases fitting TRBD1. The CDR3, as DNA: TGCAGCGTTGCGACAGGGACGGGCAATCAGCCCCAGCATTTT. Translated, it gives CSVATGTGNQPQHF.